What follows are 31 T cell receptor beta chains derived from one specimen sequenced in a study of control samples from healthy donors and cancer patients. TCRdb keeps only in-frame clones here, not all; method: immunoSEQ multiplex PCR. The table includes tens of thousands of clones, around nine tenths detected once. Specimen: blood. The receptors shown here come from a man aged 45-65 years in good health.

The chain has TRBV2 and TRBJ1-3; D might be TRBD1 (5 bases). Looked up from germline, CDR1 is SNHLY and CDR2 is FYNNEI. The CDR3 totals 14 residues. V gave up 2 bases and J gave up 1 base, with 6 bases separating them. CDR3 nucleotides: TGTGCCAGCAGTGAAAGACAGTCTGGAAACACCATATATTTT. It specifies CASSERQSGNTIYF.

The V call is TRBV20-1, the J call TRBJ2-7, with TRBD1 matching 8 bases. V lost 3 bases, J lost 2 bases, and 3 bases stayed unmatched. Germline V gives CDR1 DFQATT, CDR2 SNEGSKA (reference sequence). The CDR3 runs 13 residues. This chain's CDR3 is CSASRDRTYEQYF. The CDR3 nucleotides are TGCAGTGCTAGTCGGGACAGGACCTACGAGCAGTACTTC.

This clone was seen just once. The chain carries TRBV7-6 and TRBJ1-4; no reliable D call. CDR1 SGHVS and CDR2 FNYEAQ come from the germline V gene. The CDR3 is 15 residues long. Trimming removed 0 bases at V and 6 bases at J, with 11 bases between. The CDR3 coding sequence is TGTGCCAGCAGCTTAGCGCCGTCAGCGGATGAAAAACTGTTTTTT. Amino acids: CASSLAPSADEKLFF.

In its sample, this clone was seen a few times. The chain recombines TRBV19 with TRBJ1-6; 8 bases agree with TRBD1. CDR1 LNHDA and CDR2 SQIVND come from the germline V gene (reference sequence). This CDR3 has 18 amino acids. V gave up 5 bases and J gave up 4 bases; unmatched junction bases: 13. CDR3 nucleotide sequence: TGTGCCAGTAGTCCGCCGGGACAGGCGGCGCCATATAATTCACCCCTCCACTTT. Protein sequence: CASSPPGQAAPYNSPLHF.

The chain uses TRBV6-1 and TRBJ1-5, with 9 bases fitting TRBD1. With V trimmed by 4 bases and J by 2 bases, 6 bases remained unmatched. Per germline, CDR1 MNHNS and CDR2 SASEGT. CDR3 length: 16 residues. As DNA, the CDR3 is TGTGCCAGCAGTGTTGAGACAGGGGGTGGCAATCAGCCCCAGCATTTT. Amino acid sequence: CASSVETGGGNQPQHF.

The V gene is TRBV18, the J gene TRBJ1-4; 9 nucleotides align to TRBD1. Germline V gene sequence: CDR1 KGHSH, CDR2 LQKENI. CDR3 length: 16 amino acids. Trimming took 5 bases from V and 7 from J; bases not matched to a gene: 11. The CDR3 region is CASSSGDRVKGEKLFF. The DNA for the CDR3 is TGTGCCAGCTCATCGGGGGACAGGGTAAAGGGTGAAAAACTGTTTTTT.

V and J are TRBV9 and TRBJ1-1; a possible D gene is TRBD1 (5 bases). Germline assignment: CDR1 SGDLS and CDR2 YYNGEE. The CDR3 spans 14 residues. With 0 bases removed from V and 3 bases from J, the gap between germline ends came to 9 bases. The DNA of the CDR3 is TGTGCCAGCAGCGTAGGGGTGGGGGACACTGAAGCTTTCTTT. Its protein product is CASSVGVGDTEAFF.

This clone was recorded a few times. V usage is TRBV4-1 and J usage is TRBJ1-2; TRBD1 matches 8 bases. This CDR3 contains 14 residues. Germline loops: CDR1 MGHRA, CDR2 YSYEKL. The trim removed 5 bases at V and 4 bases at J, leaving 6 bases unmatched. This CDR3 is CASSLDRVGYGYTF. DNA for the CDR3: TGCGCCAGCAGCTTGGACAGGGTCGGCTATGGCTACACCTTC.

This rearrangement joins TRBV6-2 or TRBV6-3 to TRBJ1-1; D not resolved. Per the germline V gene, CDR1 is MNHEY and CDR2 is SVGEGT. The V end lost 4 bases, the J end lost 5 bases, and 11 bases lay between the germline ends. The CDR3 extends over 13 amino acids. The CDR3, as DNA: TGTGCCAGCAGTTCCAACGTCGGGACTGAAGCTTTCTTT. Translating gives CASSSNVGTEAFF.

This chain joins TRBV6-5 and TRBJ2-3; 7 nucleotides match TRBD1. V was clipped by 7 bases and J by 2 bases; unmatched bases: 6. Germline loops: CDR1 MNHEY, CDR2 SVGAGI. The CDR3 extends over 14 amino acids. CDR3 sequence: CASNRQGPTDTQYF. The CDR3 nucleotides are TGTGCCAGCAACCGACAGGGCCCCACAGATACGCAGTATTTT.

The chain combines TRBV4-2 with TRBJ1-2; 7 positions agree with TRBD1. Unmatched junction bases numbered 10, after V lost 4 bases and J lost 8 bases. Germline-derived CDR1 and CDR2 are LGHNA and YNFKEQ. The CDR3 runs 14 residues. This CDR3 is CASSRGQAPGGYTF. The DNA for the CDR3 is TGTGCCAGCAGCCGTGGACAGGCCCCTGGAGGCTACACCTTC.

This chain connects TRBV20-1 to TRBJ2-1, with D possibly TRBD2 on 5 matching bases. The germline V gene has CDR1 DFQATT and CDR2 SNEGSKA (reference sequence). This CDR3 has 11 amino acids. V was pared by 6 bases and J by 13 bases, with 16 bases between. CDR3 nucleotides: TGCAGTGCCCCTCTGAGAGGGCCACAGTTCTTC. The encoded protein is CSAPLRGPQFF.

This chain joins TRBV19 and TRBJ1-1; 7 bases are a match to TRBD1. The trim removed 10 bases at V and 10 bases at J, leaving 21 bases unmatched. CDR1 is LNHDA, CDR2 SQIVND, per germline (reference sequence). CDR3 length equals 15 residues. The CDR3 nucleotides are TGTGCCACCCGAGCCAGACAGGGAGGGTTAGACCCAGCTTTCTTT. As protein: CATRARQGGLDPAFF. Full variable domain (rest looked up from reference TRBV19 and TRBJ1-1): DGGITQSPKYLFRKEGQNVTLSCEQNLNHDAMYWYRQDPGQGLRLIYYSQIVNDFQKGDIAEGYSVSREKKESFPLTVTSAQKNPTAFYLCATRARQGGLDPAFFGQGTRLTVV.

V and J are TRBV29-1 and TRBJ1-1; 7 nucleotides agree with TRBD1. Germline values: CDR1 SQVTM, CDR2 ANQGSEA. The CDR3 sequence is 10 residues long. The CDR3 loop is CPTGDTEAFF. CDR3 DNA sequence: TGCCCTACAGGGGACACTGAAGCTTTCTTT.

V gene TRBV19 combines with J gene TRBJ2-1; possibly TRBD2 for D (6 bases). This CDR3 is 15 amino acids long. The V gene's germline CDR1 is LNHDA and CDR2 SQIVND (reference sequence). The ends were cut back, 5 bases at V and 0 bases at J, with 11 bases in the middle. This chain's CDR3 is CASSSGGLSYNEQFF. The CDR3 nucleotides are TGTGCCAGTAGTTCTGGGGGACTCTCCTACAATGAGCAGTTCTTC.

The V and J genes are TRBV5-6 and TRBJ2-6; tentative D call: TRBD2 (6 bases). The CDR3 has 15 amino acids. The V gene lost 3 bases and the J gene lost 4 bases, with 11 bases spanning the gap. Per the germline V gene, CDR1 is SGHDT and CDR2 is YYEEEE. CDR3 amino acids: CASSSGLIGANVLTF. The CDR3 region has the DNA TGTGCCAGCAGCTCGGGACTTATCGGGGCCAACGTCCTGACTTTC. The whole variable domain, remainder taken from reference TRBV5-6 and TRBJ2-6, is DAGVTQSPTHLIKTRGQQVTLRCSPKSGHDTVSWYQQALGQGPQFIFQYYEEEERQRGNFPDRFSGHQFPNYSSELNVNALLLGDSALYLCASSSGLIGANVLTFGAGSRLTVL.

V usage is TRBV7-6 and J usage is TRBJ2-1, with D perhaps TRBD1 (6 bases). CDR3 size: 13 residues. The V and J ends lost 5 bases and 10 bases respectively, with 15 bases between them. Germline loops: CDR1 SGHVS, CDR2 FNYEAQ. CDR3 residues: CASSPISGTEQFF. The CDR3 nucleotides are TGTGCCAGCAGCCCCATCTCCGGGACAGAGCAGTTCTTC.

The chain links TRBV5-1 to TRBJ1-2, with D tentatively TRBD1 (6 bases). V was clipped by 4 bases and J by 4 bases, with 23 bases between them. Germline-derived CDR1 and CDR2 are SGHRS and YFSETQ. This CDR3 is built from 17 residues. The CDR3 region is CASSEGQRPTLSYGYTF. The CDR3 nucleotides read TGCGCCAGCAGCGAAGGACAGCGACCGACACTTTCCTATGGCTACACCTTC.

The gene calls are TRBV2 and TRBJ1-6, with unresolved D. Germline V gene sequence: CDR1 SNHLY, CDR2 FYNNEI. Deletions cut 6 bases from V and 9 bases from J, with 12 bases between. The CDR3 sequence is 13 residues long. For the CDR3, the DNA is TGTGCCAGCAGGATGTGGGTGAGTTCACCCCTCCACTTT. It translates to CASRMWVSSPLHF.

J is TRBJ1-2 and V is TRBV6-1; D remains ambiguous. The germline V and J ends were trimmed by 0 bases and 4 bases, with 15 bases remaining between them. The CDR3 covers 16 residues. CDR1 MNHNS and CDR2 SASEGT come from the germline V gene. DNA of the CDR3: TGTGCCAGCAGTGAAGCGACCTTCGGGCGGACCTATGGCTACACCTTC. This translates into CASSEATFGRTYGYTF.

The J gene is TRBJ2-2, the V gene TRBV5-1; 12 bases are a match to TRBD2. CDR1 and CDR2 from the germline V gene are SGHRS and YFSETQ. With V trimmed by 3 bases and J by 4 bases, 10 bases remained unmatched. This CDR3 is built from 18 residues. This chain's CDR3 is CASSSRPSGGASTGELFF. The DNA of the CDR3 is TGCGCCAGCAGCTCGAGGCCTAGCGGGGGGGCAAGCACCGGGGAGCTGTTTTTT.

The gene calls are TRBV6-5 and TRBJ2-1; 8 bases map to TRBD1. The CDR3 runs 12 residues. The V gene's germline CDR1 is MNHEY and CDR2 SVGAGI. Trimming removed 6 bases from V and 8 bases from J; junction bases left unmatched: 3. The CDR3 loop is CASSPQGDEQFF. In nucleotides, the CDR3 is TGTGCCAGCAGCCCACAGGGGGATGAGCAGTTCTTC.

In its sample, this clone was seen once. The gene calls are TRBV11-3 and TRBJ2-7; 9 bases map to TRBD2. The CDR3 runs to 17 residues. V gave up 1 base and J gave up 6 bases; unmatched junction bases: 13. Germline V CDR1 and CDR2: SGHNT, YENEEA. In DNA form, the CDR3 reads TGTGCCAGCAGCTTAGTATTAGCGGGGGCCCTACCGGGCGAGCAGTACTTC. This gives the protein CASSLVLAGALPGEQYF. Drawing the rest from reference TRBV11-3 and TRBJ2-7, the complete variable domain is EAGVVQSPRYKIIEKKQPVAFWCNPISGHNTLYWYLQNLGQGPELLIRYENEEAVDDSQLPKDRFSAERLKGVDSTLKIQPAELGDSAVYLCASSLVLAGALPGEQYFGPGTRLTVT.

CDR3 sequence reads: CATSSRDRQKQFF. CDR3 DNA: TGTGCCACCAGCAGCCGGGACAGACAAAAGCAGTTCTTC. The chain couples TRBV15 to TRBJ2-1, with 7 bases fitting TRBD1. The CDR3 spans 13 residues. Germline CDR1 reads LNHNV; CDR2 reads YYDKDF (reference sequence). With 3 bases clipped from V and 11 bases from J, the junction kept 7 bases outside the gene matches. Full variable domain (rest looked up from reference TRBV15 and TRBJ2-1): DAMVIQNPRYQVTQFGKPVTLSCSQTLNHNVMYWYQQKSSQAPKLLFHYYDKDFNNEADTPDNFQSRRPNTSFCFLDIRSPGLGDTAMYLCATSSRDRQKQFFGPGTRLTVL.

CDR3 region: CASSPGQANTEAFF. CDR3 DNA: TGTGCCAGCAGCCCGGGACAGGCGAACACTGAAGCTTTCTTT. V and J are TRBV21-1 and TRBJ1-1; the table's D call, TRBD1, was not checked against the DNA. TRBV21-1 is recorded as a pseudogene. CDR3 length: 14 amino acids.

The CDR3 DNA sequence: TGTGCCAGCAGTGAAGAACGGGTGCTGACTTTC. Translation: CASSEERVLTF. The V call is TRBV6-1, the J call TRBJ2-6; D remains unclear. CDR3 size: 11 residues. V lost 1 base and J lost 16, with 8 bases in between. Looked up from germline, CDR1 is MNHNS and CDR2 is SASEGT.

The chain is built from TRBV23-1 and TRBJ2-1; maybe TRBD2 (6 bases). TRBV23-1 is placed among ORFs of uncertain function. This CDR3 has 16 residues. With 3 bases removed from V and 0 bases from J, the gap between germline ends came to 12 bases. The chain's CDR3 is CASSHGGPLSYNEQFF. CDR3 in DNA: TGCGCCAGCAGTCACGGGGGACCGCTCTCCTACAATGAGCAGTTCTTC.

The chain uses TRBV29-1 and TRBJ1-1; D ambiguous. Germline assignment: CDR1 SQVTM and CDR2 ANQGSEA. The ends were cut back, 1 base at V and 1 base at J, with 7 bases in the middle. This CDR3 spans 13 amino acids. CDR3 in DNA: TGCAGCGTTGAAGGCGGTCGGAACACTGAAGCTTTCTTT. Protein sequence: CSVEGGRNTEAFF.

With respect to this clone: An end of the junction does not agree with germline; a read error may underlie this. The same CDR3 can be traced to other DNA sequences in this sample. In DNA form, the CDR3 reads TGCGCCAGTAGTAACGACAAGGGCTTTAGCAATCAGCTCCAGCATTTT. Protein: CASSNDKGFSNQLQHF. The V and J genes are TRBV19 and TRBJ1-5, with D unresolved. The CDR3 loop spans 16 amino acids. Germline V lookup: CDR1 LNHDA, CDR2 SQIVND (reference sequence).

The chain joins TRBV6-6 to TRBJ2-1, with D possibly TRBD2 on 6 matching bases. CDR3 length equals 14 residues. Trimming shortened V by 6 bases and J by 7 bases, and 16 bases separated the two germline ends. Germline CDR1 reads MNHNY; CDR2 reads SVGAGI (reference sequence). Here the CDR3 reads CASRISGVRNEQFF. DNA of the CDR3: TGTGCCAGCAGGATCTCGGGGGTGCGTAATGAGCAGTTCTTC.

The CDR3 region has the DNA TGTGCCAGCAGCTCACAGGAAAATCAGCCCCAGCATTTT. This encodes CASSSQENQPQHF. The V call is TRBV7-2, the J call TRBJ1-5; a possible D gene is TRBD1 (5 bases). Germline lookup yields CDR1 SGHTA and CDR2 FQGNSA. There are 13 residues in the CDR3. Trimming removed 4 bases from V and 4 bases from J, with 8 bases in between.